Shown below are 5 T cell receptor beta chains from a single sample sequenced in a study of technical replicates of blood from a handful of donors. Clones were read by immunoSEQ multiplex PCR, and TCRdb kept only the in-frame ones, dropping some. This table has some 80,000 clones, more than 85% appearing once. The source material was T cells isolated from PBMCs. The receptors stem from a human donor in good health.

This clone has just one count. The J gene is TRBJ2-7, the V gene TRBV4-3, with TRBD1 identical over 7 bases. The trim removed 3 bases at V and 0 bases at J, leaving 2 bases unmatched. The CDR3 loop spans 14 amino acids. Germline assignment: CDR1 LGHNA and CDR2 YSLEER. The CDR3 reads CASSHRDSSYEQYF. CDR3 nucleotides: TGCGCCAGCAGCCACCGGGACAGCTCCTACGAGCAGTACTTC.

The V gene is TRBV10-3, the J gene TRBJ1-3, with D possibly being TRBD1 (5 bases). V gave up 6 bases and J gave up 1 base, with 13 bases separating them. The CDR3 covers 15 residues. Germline V gives CDR1 ENHRY, CDR2 SYGVKD. CDR3 residues: CAISEIRQSGNTIYF. CDR3 coding DNA: TGTGCCATCAGCGAGATACGACAGTCTGGAAACACCATATATTTT.

V gene TRBV19 combines with J gene TRBJ2-7, with 7 bases that match TRBD1. V trimming: 3 bases; J trimming: 0 bases; junction bases outside the gene matches: 5. This CDR3 has 15 amino acids. CDR1 LNHDA and CDR2 SQIVND come from the germline V gene (reference sequence). The CDR3 loop reads CASSIDRDTSYEQYF. CDR3 DNA: TGTGCCAGTAGTATCGACAGGGATACCTCCTACGAGCAGTACTTC.

The chain links TRBV6-6 to TRBJ2-7; 8 bases match TRBD1. Trimming took 4 bases from V and 2 from J; bases not matched to a gene: 4. The CDR3 totals 14 residues. Germline V gives CDR1 MNHNY, CDR2 SVGAGI (reference sequence). In DNA, the CDR3 is TGTGCCAGCAGTTCTCGGACAGGGACCTACGAGCAGTACTTC. Protein: CASSSRTGTYEQYF.

The chain couples TRBV11-2 to TRBJ2-5; TRBD2 matches 13 bases. From germline, CDR1 is SGHAT and CDR2 FQNNGV. The J segment lost 5 bases and the V segment lost 6 bases, leaving 12 bases of the junction unmatched. The CDR3 has 17 residues. The CDR3 DNA follows: TGTGCCAGCAGTCACGACAAAAGACTAGCGGGAGGTGAGACCCAGTACTTC. Residues: CASSHDKRLAGGETQYF.